Each of the 20 T cell receptor beta chains below was sequenced from the same sample in a study of Graves' ophthalmopathy and Graves' hyperthyroidism. From RNA, the CDR3 regions of TCR beta chains were amplified and sequenced. A first-round RT-PCR used HTBI primers, followed by a second-round multiplex PCR. Each CDR3 protein is one row after TCRdb ran MiXCR on the multiplex PCR reads. Of hundreds of thousands of distinct CDR3 sequences listed, about 20% are singletons. Sequenced sample: peripheral blood. These TCRs come from a young woman with stable Graves' hyperthyroidism. Some clones in this sample may be carry-over from other donors' samples.

This clonotype was counted at least ten times. V and J are TRBV28 and TRBJ2-7, with D perhaps TRBD1 (6 bases). Germline V gene lookup returns CDR1 MDHEN and CDR2 SYDVKM. V was shortened by 7 bases and J by 2 bases, with 12 bases between the two germline ends. The CDR3 is 13 amino acids. This CDR3 is CASKGVGAYEQYF. DNA of the CDR3: TGTGCCAGCAAGGGGGTGGGGGCCTACGAGCAGTACTTC.

This clonotype was observed a handful of times. This chain joins TRBV2 and TRBJ2-2; 8 positions agree with TRBD1. V lost 10 bases, J lost 4 bases, and 11 bases stayed unmatched. Germline CDR1 reads SNHLY; CDR2 reads FYNNEI. This CDR3 has 15 amino acids. CDR3 loop: CAIRRQGAGTGELFF. The CDR3 nucleotides are TGTGCCATCAGGAGGCAGGGGGCAGGCACCGGGGAGCTGTTTTTT. Filled out from reference TRBV2 and TRBJ2-2, the complete variable domain reads EPEVTQTPSHQVTQMGQEVILRCVPISNHLYFYWYRQILGQKVEFLVSFYNNEISEKSEIFDDQFSVERPDGSNFTLKIRSTKLEDSAMYFCAIRRQGAGTGELFFGEGSRLTVL.

The sample holds a few counts of this clonotype. This chain joins TRBV18 and TRBJ1-2; D is perhaps TRBD1 (5 bases). The germline V and J ends were trimmed by 3 bases and 4 bases, with 12 bases remaining between them. CDR1 KGHSH and CDR2 LQKENI come from the germline V gene. The CDR3 totals 14 residues. CDR3 sequence (DNA): TGTGCCAGCTCACCCCCGGGGGACCCCTATGGCTACACCTTC. It specifies CASSPPGDPYGYTF.

In its sample, this clonotype was seen many times. V and J are TRBV18 and TRBJ1-2; no clear D gene. The length of the CDR3 is 14 residues. CDR1 and CDR2 from the germline V gene are KGHSH and LQKENI. V gave up 4 bases and J gave up 0 bases, with 9 bases separating them. The CDR3 is CASSLGSANYGYTF. The CDR3 bases are TGTGCCAGCTCACTCGGATCTGCTAACTATGGCTACACCTTC.

In this sample, this clonotype turned up many times. J is TRBJ1-1 and V is TRBV12-3 or TRBV12-4; D is possibly TRBD1 (5 bases). Trimming left V 0 bases short and J 1 base short, with 9 bases between. The CDR3 runs to 15 residues. CDR3 sequence: CASSLADRKNTEAFF. CDR3 DNA sequence: TGTGCCAGCAGTTTAGCCGACAGAAAGAACACTGAAGCTTTCTTT.

As regards this clonotype: This could be a read error, since a much larger clone is one nucleotide away. This CDR3 fails to terminate in the conserved phenylalanine or tryptophan, so it likely reflects a read error. The V gene is TRBV15, the J gene TRBJ2-6; perhaps TRBD1 as D (5 bases). This CDR3 has 17 residues. The germline V gene has CDR1 LNHNV and CDR2 YYDKDF (reference sequence). V lost 1 base to trimming and J lost 0 bases, with 10 bases between them. The CDR3 sequence: CATSRGQGSSGANVLTV. The CDR3 DNA sequence: TGTGCCACCAGCAGAGGTCAGGGAAGCTCTGGGGCCAACGTCCTGACTGTC.

The chain recombines TRBV27 with TRBJ2-7, with D tentatively TRBD2 (5 bases). Germline V lookup: CDR1 MNHEY, CDR2 SMNVEV (reference sequence). V dropped 6 bases and J dropped 0 bases, with 12 bases sitting between them. This CDR3 is 14 amino acids long. DNA for the CDR3: TGTGCCAGCAGAGAACTAGGTAGCTCCTACGAGCAGTACTTC. It translates to CASRELGSSYEQYF.

J is TRBJ2-7 and V is TRBV5-1; 8 bases match TRBD2. The ends lost 0 bases at V and 12 bases at J; junction bases unmatched: 8. The CDR3 covers 13 residues. CDR1 and CDR2 (germline): SGHRS, YFSETQ. The CDR3, as DNA: TGCGCCAGCAGCTTGGGTTACGGGGGGGCCGCGTACTTC. Translated, it gives CASSLGYGGAAYF.

This clonotype was seen ten or more times. The chain is built from TRBV2 and TRBJ1-2, with TRBD1 identical over 9 bases. This CDR3 contains 14 residues. From germline, CDR1 is SNHLY and CDR2 FYNNEI. J lost 7 bases, V lost 7 bases, and 10 bases had no gene match. The CDR3 region has the DNA TGTGCCAGCATTCCCGGGACAGGGTGGGCTGGCTACACCTTC. The encoded protein is CASIPGTGWAGYTF.

This clonotype was picked up many times. The chain joins TRBV20-1 to TRBJ2-5, with D unclear. The germline V and J ends were trimmed by 1 base and 7 bases, with 19 bases remaining between them. The germline gives CDR1 DFQATT, CDR2 SNEGSKA (reference sequence). The CDR3 is 15 amino acids. The CDR3 here is CSARVSSVLFGTQYF. CDR3 DNA: TGCAGTGCTAGAGTGTCGTCCGTGCTATTTGGGACCCAGTACTTC.

This clonotype appeared many times. The rearrangement joins TRBV12-3 or TRBV12-4 to TRBJ1-5, with 7 bases fitting TRBD1. There are 12 residues in the CDR3. The V gene end was trimmed by 5 bases and the J gene end by 7 bases; junction bases not matched to a gene: 2. The CDR3 loop reads CASSDRDQPQHF. The CDR3, as DNA: TGTGCCAGCAGTGACAGGGACCAGCCCCAGCATTTT.

Ten or more counts support this clonotype. The chain recombines TRBV7-2 with TRBJ1-5, with unresolved D. Trimming took 0 bases from V and 6 from J, leaving 6 bases between them. Germline CDR1 SGHTA, CDR2 FQGNSA. CDR3 length: 13 residues. CDR3 residues: CASSLAERQPQHF. The CDR3 bases are TGTGCCAGCAGCTTAGCGGAACGTCAGCCCCAGCATTTT.

This clonotype was recorded many times. The rearrangement links TRBV10-2 to TRBJ1-1; a possible D gene is TRBD1 (5 bases). Germline assignment: CDR1 WSHSY and CDR2 SAAADI. The CDR3 runs to 14 residues. V lost 7 bases to trimming and J lost 0 bases, with 12 bases between them. This CDR3 is CASTSGTVNTEAFF. CDR3 bases: TGCGCCAGCACCTCCGGGACCGTGAACACTGAAGCTTTCTTT.

This clonotype was observed many times. The gene calls are TRBV19 and TRBJ1-5, with D uncertain. The CDR3 has 14 amino acids. In germline, CDR1 is LNHDA, CDR2 SQIVND (reference sequence). V lost 3 bases and J lost 9, with 15 bases in between. The DNA for the CDR3 is TGTGCCAGTAGTATGGGCCTCACCTCGGGGCCCCAGCATTTT. The encoded protein is CASSMGLTSGPQHF. Using reference TRBV19 and TRBJ1-5 for the parts outside the CDR3, the full variable domain is DGGITQSPKYLFRKEGQNVTLSCEQNLNHDAMYWYRQDPGQGLRLIYYSQIVNDFQKGDIAEGYSVSREKKESFPLTVTSAQKNPTAFYLCASSMGLTSGPQHFGDGTRLSIL.

This clonotype showed up many times. The chain has TRBV6-2 or TRBV6-3 and TRBJ2-7, with D perhaps TRBD2 (5 bases). Germline CDR1 and CDR2: MNHEY and SVGEGT. The CDR3 is made up of 14 amino acids. V was clipped by 2 bases and J by 4 bases, with 12 bases between them. CDR3 sequence (DNA): TGTGCCAGCAGTTACGAGGGCCCTGGGTACGAGCAGTACTTC. Translation gives CASSYEGPGYEQYF.

The rearrangement uses TRBV7-2 and TRBJ2-5; 8 bases line up with TRBD2. The germline CDR1 and CDR2 sequences are SGHTA and FQGNSA. The length of the CDR3 is 13 residues. After removal of 3 bases from V and 5 bases from J, the junction contained 2 bases not matched to a gene. The CDR3 region is CASSFQREETQYF. In DNA form, the CDR3 reads TGTGCCAGCAGCTTTCAGCGGGAGGAGACCCAGTACTTC.

The chain recombines TRBV30 with TRBJ1-5; D is ambiguous. Looked up from germline, CDR1 is GTSNPN and CDR2 is SVGIG (reference sequence). V lost 1 base to trimming and J lost 5 bases, with 9 bases between them. CDR3 size: 13 residues. Here the CDR3 DNA reads TGTGCCTGGAGTGCGCGGGGTGATCAGCCCCAGCATTTT. This sequence encodes CAWSARGDQPQHF.

This clonotype appeared many times. Its ends do not fully match the called genes, so a read error is possible. The chain recombines TRBV20-1 with TRBJ2-7; no firm D call. The CDR3 spans 13 residues. Germline loops: CDR1 DFQATT, CDR2 SNEGSKA (reference sequence). In DNA, the CDR3 is TGCAGTGCTAGAGCGGCCCTCTCCTACAAGCAGTACTTC. It is translated as CSARAALSYKQYF.

This clonotype has just a few counts. The rearrangement joins TRBV5-1 to TRBJ2-2; D might be TRBD1 (5 bases). V was pared by 1 base and J by 4 bases, with 11 bases between. The CDR3 has 15 amino acids. Germline assignment: CDR1 SGHRS and CDR2 YFSETQ. CDR3 in amino acids: CASSLIGVATGELFF. The DNA of the CDR3 is TGCGCCAGCAGCTTGATAGGGGTCGCCACCGGGGAGCTGTTTTTT.

This sequence joins TRBV3-1 and TRBJ1-2; 7 bases fit TRBD1. V lost 1 base, J lost 6 bases, and 5 bases stayed unmatched. This CDR3 has 14 residues. Germline CDR1 reads LGHDT; CDR2 reads YNNKEL (reference sequence). The CDR3 bases are TGTGCCAGCAGCCAAGGGGACAGAGAACATGGCTACACCTTC. Its protein product is CASSQGDREHGYTF.